These T cell receptor beta chains were read from a single sample in a study of blood T cell repertoires in COVID-19. The assay was immunoSEQ multiplex PCR, and TCRdb's table has in-frame clones only and misses some. The data contain about 230,000 clones, about nine tenths of them singletons. Sequenced input: peripheral blood. Source of these receptors: a man aged 45-60 years with COVID-19, enrolled during active disease. CDR3s include the opening cysteine and the closing phenylalanine or tryptophan. The D gene is left open where the match is weak. Where a row states a size, it is once, few, many or the class of an expanded clone; other rows omit it.

- | - | TRBJ2-1 | TRBV19 | CASSIVGQFRNEQFF | TGTGCCAGTAGTATAGTGGGACAATTTAGGAATGAGCAGTTCTTC
- | - | TRBJ2-3 | TRBV7-3 | CASSGGYSFTDTQYF | TGTGCCAGCAGCGGAGGCTACAGCTTCACAGATACGCAGTATTTT
- | - | TRBJ1-5 | TRBV3-1/TRBV3-2 | CASSHDGAGNQPQHF | TGTGCCAGCAGCCACGACGGGGCGGGGAATCAGCCCCAGCATTTT
TRBD1 | - | TRBJ1-6 | TRBV27 | CASNPGQSNSPLHF | TGTGCCAGCAACCCGGGACAGTCAAATTCACCCCTCCACTTT
- | - | TRBJ1-2 | TRBV28 | CASSQHRAGTNYGYTF | TGTGCCAGCAGCCAACACAGGGCCGGGACTAACTATGGCTACACCTTC
- | - | TRBJ1-4 | TRBV27 | CASSPQTLNEKLFF | TGTGCCAGCAGCCCACAGACACTTAATGAAAAACTGTTTTTT
- | - | TRBJ1-1 | TRBV15 | CATSRPSGVETEAFF | TGTGCCACCAGCAGACCCTCGGGGGTTGAAACTGAAGCTTTCTTT
- | - | TRBJ1-3 | TRBV5-4 | CASSLEGGATGNTIYF | TGTGCCAGCAGCTTGGAGGGGGGGGCAACCGGAAACACCATATATTTT
TRBD1 | - | TRBJ1-2 | TRBV14 | CASSQGRDRGRGDYGYTF | TGTGCCAGCAGCCAAGGACGGGACAGGGGGCGCGGGGACTATGGCTACACCTTC
- | few | TRBJ2-5 | TRBV5-1 | CASSLVQGMETQYF | TGCGCCAGCAGCTTGGTGCAGGGAATGGAGACCCAGTACTTC
TRBD1 | - | TRBJ2-6 | TRBV19 | CASSIAGGQGAGANVLTF | TGTGCCAGTAGTATAGCGGGGGGACAGGGGGCTGGGGCCAACGTCCTGACTTTC
TRBD2 | few | TRBJ2-7 | TRBV11-2 | CASRQPGTTSSGYEQYF | TGTGCCAGCAGACAACCCGGGACTACGAGTTCGGGGTACGAGCAGTACTTC
TRBD2 | - | TRBJ2-3 | TRBV2 | CASSTGTRGGEDTQYF | TGTGCCAGCAGTACCGGGACTAGAGGAGGGGAAGATACGCAGTATTTT
- | - | TRBJ2-5 | TRBV29-1 | CSVEKVLTAETETQYF | TGCAGCGTTGAAAAGGTCCTAACAGCCGAAACGGAGACCCAGTACTTC
TRBD2 | - | TRBJ2-4 | TRBV6-2/TRBV6-3 | CASSHSGGAGNIQYF | TGTGCCAGCAGTCATAGCGGGGGGGCTGGAAACATTCAGTACTTC
TRBD2 | - | TRBJ2-1 | TRBV24-1 | CATSEASGRANEQFF | TGTGCCACCAGTGAAGCTAGCGGGAGGGCCAATGAGCAGTTCTTC
- | - | TRBJ2-4 | TRBV19 | CASSDQGAGAKNIQYF | TGTGCCAGTAGTGACCAGGGTGCCGGGGCCAAAAACATTCAGTACTTC
- | - | TRBJ1-1 | TRBV27 | CASSLPRGEAFF | TGTGCCAGCAGTTTGCCCAGAGGGGAAGCTTTCTTT
- | - | TRBJ2-5 | TRBV5-1 | CASETGFGETQYF | TGCGCCAGCGAAACAGGGTTCGGGGAGACCCAGTACTTC
TRBD2 | - | TRBJ2-5 | TRBV7-2 | CASSYPSGGVEETQYF | TGTGCCAGCAGCTACCCTAGCGGGGGGGTGGAAGAGACCCAGTACTTC
- | - | TRBJ2-1 | TRBV2 | CASASPPRSNEQFF | TGTGCCAGTGCTAGTCCCCCCCGGAGCAATGAGCAGTTCTTC
TRBD2 | - | TRBJ2-1 | TRBV5-4 | CASSSGPGRGGFYNEQFF | TGTGCCAGCAGCTCTGGTCCCGGACGCGGGGGTTTCTACAATGAGCAGTTCTTC
- | once | TRBJ2-2 | TRBV27 | CASTSGVTYTGELFF | TGTGCCAGCACCTCGGGGGTTACGTACACCGGGGAGCTGTTTTTT
TRBD1 | - | TRBJ1-1 | TRBV19 | CASSAQQQGHTEAFF | TGTGCCAGTAGTGCGCAACAACAGGGGCACACTGAAGCTTTCTTT
- | - | TRBJ2-7 | TRBV7-2 | CASSLRRIYEQYF | TGTGCCAGCAGCCTCAGGAGGATCTACGAGCAGTACTTC
- | - | TRBJ2-7 | TRBV19 | CASSIGGLMAYEQYF | TGTGCCAGTAGTATTGGAGGCCTGATGGCCTACGAGCAGTACTTC
TRBD1 | - | TRBJ2-6 | TRBV4-2 | CASSQPGQAISGANVLTF | TGTGCCAGCAGCCAGCCGGGACAGGCGATATCTGGGGCCAACGTCCTGACTTTC
TRBD1 | - | TRBJ2-6 | TRBV14 | CASSRNAGGFFAGANVLTF | TGTGCCAGCAGCCGAAATGCAGGGGGCTTCTTTGCTGGGGCCAACGTCCTGACTTTC